Below, one T cell receptor (beta chain) is given with its context. Its target is not known. CDR3 length equals 15 residues. V lost 6 bases, J lost 0 bases, and 14 bases lay in between. In germline, CDR1 is MGHRA, CDR2 YSYEKL. The data stem from a study of beta chain features in type 1 diabetes. Study details: Sorted cells, roughly 98,000,000 in number, were examined across all samples. Findings and limits, study-wide: Among all four CD4+ subsets, Type 1 diabetes patients had TCRB CDR3s that were moderately but significantly shorter.

cDNA synthesis used the whole RNA isolate, giving expressed TCRB sequences. TCRdb's table, derived via immunoSEQ multiplex PCR, lists solely in-frame clones and lacks some. Of a few hundred thousand clones listed, approximately 15% were seen once; the top ten hold approximately 0.018%. The sequence derives from a man under 40 with type 1 diabetes. This sequence joins TRBV4-1 and TRBJ1-1; TRBD1 might be the D (6 bases). The specimen sequenced was naive CD4+ T cells from blood. The chain's CDR3 is CASSSRTAMNTEAFF. The CDR3 DNA reads as TGCGCCAGCAGTAGCCGGACAGCCATGAACACTGAAGCTTTCTTT.